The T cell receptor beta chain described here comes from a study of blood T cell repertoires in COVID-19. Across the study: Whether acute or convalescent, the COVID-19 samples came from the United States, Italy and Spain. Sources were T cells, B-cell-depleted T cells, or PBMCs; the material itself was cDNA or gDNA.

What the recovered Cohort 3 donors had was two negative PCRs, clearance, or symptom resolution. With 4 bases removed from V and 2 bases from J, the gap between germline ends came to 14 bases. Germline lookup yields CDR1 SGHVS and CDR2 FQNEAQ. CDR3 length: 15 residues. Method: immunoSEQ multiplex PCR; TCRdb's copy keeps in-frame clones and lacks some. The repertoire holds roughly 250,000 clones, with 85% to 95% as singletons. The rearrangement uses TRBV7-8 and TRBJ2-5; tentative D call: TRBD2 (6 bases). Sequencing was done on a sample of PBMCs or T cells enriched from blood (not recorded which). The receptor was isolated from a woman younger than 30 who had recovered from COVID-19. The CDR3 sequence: CASSSGGNQQETQYF. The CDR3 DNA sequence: TGTGCCAGCAGCTCTGGCGGGAACCAACAAGAGACCCAGTACTTC.